This TCR beta chain was obtained from a study of PD-1 blockade in classical Hodgkin lymphoma. Assay: immunoSEQ multiplex PCR; the TCRdb copy retains only in-frame clones and omits some. The sample consists of roughly 100,000 clones, around 80% of them appearing once. The CDR3 has 15 residues. V lost 4 bases and J 4 bases, leaving 17 bases between the germline ends. Per germline, CDR1 MNHEY and CDR2 SMNVEV (reference sequence). Described time point: cycle 4 day 1 (C4D1), after 6 weeks of nivolumab. Each patient experienced a relapse that followed autologous stem cell transplantation, and brentuximab vedotin exposure varied. Concerning this clone itself: Its antigen is as yet unknown.

Study results and limitations: A significant rise in TCR diversity by C4D1 was seen for CD4+ but not CD8+ cells. Among the patients, those starting nivolumab under 1 year after ASCT were excluded.

Source: peripheral blood mononuclear cells (PBMCs), taken before the fourth cycle of nivolumab. J is TRBJ2-7 and V is TRBV27, with unresolved D. The receptor's source is a human donor with classical Hodgkin lymphoma. CDR3 region: CASSWRAHGIYEQYF. CDR3 bases: TGTGCCAGCAGTTGGCGAGCCCATGGGATATACGAGCAGTACTTC.